The T cell receptor beta chain described here comes from a study of identical twins (dated by TCRdb to between 2015 and 2016). Notes on the research overall: The study deep-sequenced TCR alpha and beta repertoires from monozygotic twins, unrelated adults of various ages and cord blood to test whether fetal clonotypes persist. Replicate twin experiments were performed at different times using different library preparation protocols to rule out contamination.

Overall study results and their limits: In monozygotic twins, recombination models systematically underestimated out-of-frame TCR alpha sharing, but the models matched the sharing seen between unrelated individuals. Abundant cord blood beta clonotypes carried fewer insertions; young adult naive repertoires showed a weaker similar trend, while memory repertoires showed none. Because the same donors could not be followed over many years, the conclusions relied on cross-sectional statistical analysis. Compared with coincidental sharing between unrelated individuals, out-of-frame TCR alpha sequences shared between twins had an excess of sequences with low generation probability. Zero-insertion analyses could be partly confounded by invariant T cells such as MAIT and iNKT, though diverse VJ usage argued against such confounding for most clonotypes. A weaker excess of twin sharing was found in beta out-of-frame sequences because the signal-to-noise ratio was lowered by fewer shared sequences.

A note on this clonotype: Its antigen is not yet known. Base qualities are not recorded, but no much larger clone differs from it by a single base.

V lost 5 bases and J lost 6 bases, and the count of bases not matched to a germline gene is 12. Based on the germline V gene, the CDR1 and CDR2 sequences are SGHTA and FQGNSA. From the cysteine up to the phenylalanine, the CDR3 has a length of 16 residues. Of the read, only the CDR3 DNA is kept; its 48 bases are in frame from base 1. Library preparation employed 5' RACE. Sequencer: Illumina HiSeq 2000. A universal primer binding site was introduced by template switching, and a unique molecular identifier was present in the final cDNA, enabling accurate counting of TCR cDNA molecules. Specific primers in the conserved constant-segment region were used to synthesize first-strand cDNA for TCR alpha and beta chains. Each cDNA library was double barcoded, with a SMART-Mk sample barcode plus Illumina barcodes, to control for contamination. TruSeq adapter sequences, together with Illumina sample barcodes, were added in two successive PCR steps. TCR alpha and beta cDNA libraries were sequenced on the Illumina HiSeq platform with custom primers. In the authors' own workflow: MiGEC was used to process raw reads and extract unique molecular identifiers, and MiXCR was used to find CDR3 positions. Recombination models were inferred per individual with the repgenHMM and IGoR tools using an EM algorithm. Shared clonotypes were analyzed with the tcR package in R, and sharing was normalized by the product of cloneset sizes. To study raw recombination without the effects of thymic and clonal selection, out-of-frame nonproductive sequences were analyzed. TCRdb applied fastp at Q25 and MiXCR to the public reads, then kept only in-frame beta chains. A single entry per CDR3 protein holds the most common genes and DNA from its merged rows. The authors' filters were not applied to this entry. This sample gives some 460,000 distinct CDR3 sequences in total; approximately 14% of them show up just once. More than 0.5% of the sample goes to the ten largest clones.

Every donor in the study was a healthy Caucasian. Three pairs of female monozygotic twins, all aged roughly 18 to 29 years, were included in the twin cohort. CD4+ and CD8+ T cell populations were isolated with positive isolation kits from Invitrogen. This same sample was also part of a study on yellow fever vaccine responses in identical twins. Taken from the second paper: According to the authors, in identical twins the way T cells responded to vaccination appeared partly convergent and partly personalized. In the study, vaccine-responding T cell clones were precisely tracked in identical twins.

This TCR was sampled from a woman under 30 in good health. Recombination linked TRBV7-2 to TRBJ2-1; TRBD2 aligns with 8 central bases. Sequencing used CD4+ T cells sorted from blood. The nucleotides are TGTGCCAGCAGCCGGGGAAGCGGGAGTATGGGCAATGAGCAGTTCTTC. This codes for CASSRGSGSMGNEQFF.